Below are 27 T cell receptor beta chains sequenced from a single sample in a study of cytomegalovirus exposure and HLA in healthy donors. PCR employed 60 Vbeta and 13 Jbeta primers. Assay used: immunoSEQ multiplex PCR; TCRdb lists only in-frame clones, some missing. The sample lists about 89,000 clones; 75% to 90% were seen once. The sample comprised PBMCs. These receptors were obtained from a middle-aged man in good health and CMV-seropositive.

This chain links TRBV2 with TRBJ2-5; unclear D gene. The CDR3 runs 12 residues. The ends were cut back, 8 bases at V and 0 bases at J, with 7 bases in the middle. Germline assignment: CDR1 SNHLY and CDR2 FYNNEI. The CDR3 DNA follows: TGTGCCAGCTTCGGGTACCAAGAGACCCAGTACTTC. Translating it yields CASFGYQETQYF. The complete variable domain, with remaining parts taken from reference TRBV2 and TRBJ2-5, reads EPEVTQTPSHQVTQMGQEVILRCVPISNHLYFYWYRQILGQKVEFLVSFYNNEISEKSEIFDDQFSVERPDGSNFTLKIRSTKLEDSAMYFCASFGYQETQYFGPGTRLLVL.

This chain uses TRBV21-1 with TRBJ2-3; the table assigns TRBD2, which was not confirmed against the DNA. TRBV21-1 counts as a pseudogene. This CDR3 has 16 amino acids. In nucleotides, the CDR3 is TGTGCCAGCAGCAGCCGCGCGGGTTGGGGCACAGATACGCAGTATTTT. This gives the protein CASSSRAGWGTDTQYF.

The chain has TRBV7-2 and TRBJ2-5, with TRBD2 identical over 10 bases. The J call is doubtful: the DNA matches TRBJ2-7 better. Germline V gene sequence: CDR1 SGHTA, CDR2 FQGNSA. This CDR3 contains 14 residues. The CDR3 is CASSPLAGGREQYF. CDR3 DNA: TGTGCCAGCAGCCCTTTAGCGGGAGGTCGCGAGCAGTACTTC.

This clone was observed once. The rearrangement joins TRBV2 to TRBJ2-5; 11 nucleotides line up with TRBD1. The CDR3 runs to 16 residues. After removal of 6 bases from V and 1 base from J, the junction contained 7 bases not matched to a gene. The germline V gene encodes CDR1 SNHLY and CDR2 FYNNEI. The CDR3 DNA is TGTGCCAGCAGGAAAACCGGGACAGGGGGCCAAGAGACCCAGTACTTC. Amino acid sequence: CASRKTGTGGQETQYF. Full variable domain (missing parts from reference TRBV2 and TRBJ2-5): EPEVTQTPSHQVTQMGQEVILRCVPISNHLYFYWYRQILGQKVEFLVSFYNNEISEKSEIFDDQFSVERPDGSNFTLKIRSTKLEDSAMYFCASRKTGTGGQETQYFGPGTRLLVL.

The V gene is TRBV6-6, the J gene TRBJ1-1; D is unresolved. Germline V gene lookup returns CDR1 MNHNY and CDR2 SVGAGI (reference sequence). There are 16 residues in the CDR3. Deletions cut 3 bases from V and 1 base from J, with 15 bases between. CDR3 DNA: TGTGCCAGCAGTTATCCCGATTACAGCTCGAACACTGAAGCTTTCTTT. This translates into CASSYPDYSSNTEAFF.

CDR3 DNA sequence: TGCGCCAGCAGCCATGCCCTTGGGGTAGCGGGGGGCTCCTACGAGCAGTACTTC. This sequence encodes CASSHALGVAGGSYEQYF. V gene TRBV4-1 combines with J gene TRBJ2-7, with 10 bases identical to TRBD2. The CDR3 is 18 amino acids. CDR1 and CDR2 (germline): MGHRA, YSYEKL. The J segment lost 0 bases and the V segment lost 3 bases, leaving 11 bases of the junction unmatched.

V gene TRBV5-4 combines with J gene TRBJ2-3, with D hard to call. CDR1 and CDR2 from the germline V gene are SGHNT and YYREEE (reference sequence). The CDR3 runs to 13 residues. V was shortened by 8 bases and J by 0 bases, with 10 bases between the two germline ends. Here the CDR3 reads CASMQESTDTQYF. The CDR3 DNA sequence: TGTGCCAGTATGCAGGAAAGCACAGATACGCAGTATTTT.

The chain employs TRBV11-2 and TRBJ1-6; 7 nucleotides agree with TRBD1. Germline CDR1 is SGHAT and CDR2 is FQNNGV. V shed 5 bases, J shed 6 bases, and the junction held 10 bases outside the gene matches. This CDR3 has 16 amino acids. CDR3 sequence: CASSRGGGGFNSPLHF. In DNA form, the CDR3 reads TGTGCCAGCAGCAGGGGAGGAGGGGGCTTTAATTCACCCCTCCACTTT. The full variable domain, with the rest looked up from reference TRBV11-2 and TRBJ1-6, is EAGVAQSPRYKIIEKRQSVAFWCNPISGHATLYWYQQILGQGPKLLIQFQNNGVVDDSQLPKDRFSAERLKGVDSTLKIQPAKLEDSAVYLCASSRGGGGFNSPLHFGNGTRLTVT.

The chain employs TRBV7-2 and TRBJ2-1; weak D call: TRBD2 (6 bases). V gave up 1 base and J gave up 9 bases, with 7 bases separating them. This CDR3 has 12 amino acids. Germline V gene data show CDR1 as SGHTA and CDR2 as FQGNSA. This CDR3 is CASSLEAGEQFF. CDR3 DNA sequence: TGTGCCAGCAGCTTAGAAGCGGGTGAGCAGTTCTTC. Full variable domain (missing parts from reference TRBV7-2 and TRBJ2-1): GAGVSQSPSNKVTEKGKDVELRCDPISGHTALYWYRQSLGQGLEFLIYFQGNSAPDKSGLPSDRFSAERTGGSVSTLTIQRTQQEDSAVYLCASSLEAGEQFFGPGTRLTVL.

The chain combines TRBV7-9 with TRBJ1-3; no clear D. Germline V gives CDR1 SEHNR, CDR2 FQNEAQ (reference sequence). V shed 4 bases and J shed 0 bases, with 4 bases lying between them. The CDR3 is 13 residues long. The CDR3 DNA sequence: TGTGCCAGCAGCTCTAACTCTGGAAACACCATATATTTT. Residues: CASSSNSGNTIYF.

The gene calls are TRBV11-2 and TRBJ2-7; 11 bases align to TRBD2. J was trimmed by 2 bases and V by 5 bases; bases with no gene match: 8. The V gene's germline CDR1 is SGHAT and CDR2 FQNNGV. The CDR3 covers 16 residues. The DNA for the CDR3 is TGTGCCAGCAGCCAAAGGCTAGCGGGGGGCCCCTACGAGCAGTACTTC. It translates to CASSQRLAGGPYEQYF. Looking up the rest from reference TRBV11-2 and TRBJ2-7 gives the full variable domain: EAGVAQSPRYKIIEKRQSVAFWCNPISGHATLYWYQQILGQGPKLLIQFQNNGVVDDSQLPKDRFSAERLKGVDSTLKIQPAKLEDSAVYLCASSQRLAGGPYEQYFGPGTRLTVT.

The V and J genes are TRBV18 and TRBJ1-4; 7 bases map to TRBD1. The CDR3 is 13 residues long. The germline V gene has CDR1 KGHSH and CDR2 LQKENI. The ends lost 5 bases at V and 7 bases at J; junction bases unmatched: 4. DNA of the CDR3: TGTGCCAGCTCAGAAGGGACAGCTGAAAAACTGTTTTTT. It translates to CASSEGTAEKLFF.

The chain links TRBV5-1 to TRBJ1-5; 9 nucleotides match TRBD1. Germline V gives CDR1 SGHRS, CDR2 YFSETQ. Unmatched junction bases numbered 1, after V lost 4 bases and J lost 2 bases. This CDR3 contains 14 residues. The CDR3 reads CASSRTGGNQPQHF. The CDR3 coding sequence is TGCGCCAGCAGCCGGACAGGGGGCAATCAGCCCCAGCATTTT.

The V gene is TRBV4-2, the J gene TRBJ1-1; D unresolved. The germline gives CDR1 LGHNA, CDR2 YNFKEQ. Trimming stripped 1 base from V and 3 bases from J, with 15 bases between. This CDR3 has 16 amino acids. For the CDR3, the DNA is TGTGCCAGCAGCCAAGGGGGTTGGACCGGGGACACTGAAGCTTTCTTT. It codes for CASSQGGWTGDTEAFF.

The chain recombines TRBV11-2 with TRBJ2-3; 8 nucleotides agree with TRBD2. This CDR3 is built from 15 residues. V shed 5 bases and J 2 bases; nucleotides not matched to a gene: 6. Germline loops: CDR1 SGHAT, CDR2 FQNNGV. In DNA form, the CDR3 reads TGTGCCAGCAGCCGAGCGGGGGCCGCCACAGATACGCAGTATTTT. This gives the protein CASSRAGAATDTQYF.

Comment on this clone: A junction end diverges from the germline sequence, so it may reflect a read error. J is TRBJ2-1 and V is TRBV7-3; possible D gene TRBD1, 10 bases. The germline gives CDR1 SGHTA, CDR2 FQGTGA. This CDR3 has 16 residues. Here the CDR3 reads CASSQPGQGLAGERFF. The CDR3 DNA sequence: TGTGCCAGCAGCCAACCGGGACAGGGGTTAGCGGGAGAGCGGTTCTTC.

The rearrangement uses TRBV5-6 and TRBJ2-7, with D possibly TRBD2 on 6 matching bases. The CDR3 consists of 15 residues. V lost 0 bases to trimming and J lost 0 bases, with 10 bases between them. Germline V gives CDR1 SGHDT, CDR2 YYEEEE. CDR3 nucleotide sequence: TGTGCCAGCAGCTTGGATGGGACTGTCTCCTACGAGCAGTACTTC. Its protein is CASSLDGTVSYEQYF.

This rearrangement joins TRBV28 to TRBJ1-5; possibly TRBD1 for D (6 bases). This CDR3 comprises 15 residues. V was clipped by 10 bases and J by 4 bases, with 20 bases between them. Germline CDR1 reads MDHEN; CDR2 reads SYDVKM. The CDR3 nucleotides read TGTGCCACCTCCGTGGGGGGGGCTGGGAATCAGCCCCAGCATTTT. It codes for CATSVGGAGNQPQHF.

The CDR3 DNA reads TGTGCCAGCAGCTTGGGACTAGCCCCCGGGGAGCTGTTTTTT. It yields the protein CASSLGLAPGELFF. The gene calls are TRBV5-6 and TRBJ2-2; 7 nucleotides align to TRBD2. J lost 6 bases, V lost 0 bases, and 2 bases had no gene match. The germline gives CDR1 SGHDT, CDR2 YYEEEE. CDR3 length: 14 residues.

The count of this clone is one. The gene calls are TRBV27 and TRBJ2-7; tentative D call: TRBD1 (6 bases). The CDR3 spans 14 residues. V was trimmed by 2 bases and J by 0 bases, leaving 8 bases between them. Germline V gene sequence: CDR1 MNHEY, CDR2 SMNVEV (reference sequence). CDR3 nucleotide sequence: TGTGCCAGCAGTTTAAAGGACAGCTCCTACGAGCAGTACTTC. This sequence encodes CASSLKDSSYEQYF.

CDR3 sequence: CASSLGSGMRETQYF. CDR3 in DNA: TGTGCCAGCAGCTTAGGGTCCGGGATGCGAGAGACCCAGTACTTC. The V and J genes are TRBV13 and TRBJ2-5, with a weak D call TRBD2 (5 bases). The CDR3 is 15 residues long. Trimming stripped 0 bases from V and 4 bases from J, with 12 bases between. CDR1 and CDR2 from the germline V gene are PRHDT and FYEKMQ (reference sequence).

CDR3 in amino acids: CASFHSSFSGNTIYF. CDR3 DNA sequence: TGTGCCAGTTTTCACTCATCCTTCTCTGGAAACACCATATATTTT. The rearrangement uses TRBV19 and TRBJ1-3; D ambiguous. From germline, CDR1 is LNHDA and CDR2 SQIVND (reference sequence). This CDR3 contains 15 residues. V gave up 8 bases and J gave up 0 bases, with 14 bases separating them.

The V and J genes are TRBV29-1 and TRBJ1-2; D is possibly TRBD1 (5 bases). The V end was cut by 5 bases, the J end by 8 bases, with 12 bases between. The germline gives CDR1 SQVTM, CDR2 ANQGSEA. The CDR3 extends over 11 amino acids. CDR3 residues: CSVRQGLGYTF. The CDR3 DNA follows: TGCAGCGTTCGCCAGGGTTTGGGCTACACCTTC.

V usage is TRBV6-1 and J usage is TRBJ2-5, with TRBD1 identical over 7 bases. This CDR3 is 15 amino acids long. Germline loops: CDR1 MNHNS, CDR2 SASEGT. The V and J ends lost 7 bases and 0 bases, in that order; junction bases with no gene match: 8. The CDR3 DNA reads as TGTGCCAGCACCATGGGACAGACGTACCAAGAGACCCAGTACTTC. The encoded protein is CASTMGQTYQETQYF.

This clone was picked up one time. This chain joins TRBV25-1 and TRBJ2-7; 12 bases map to TRBD1. CDR3 size: 17 residues. The germline CDR1 and CDR2 sequences are MGHDK and SYGVNS. V shed 5 bases and J 6 bases; nucleotides not matched to a gene: 14. This chain's CDR3 is CASSKWGDRGQLGEQYF. As DNA, the CDR3 is TGTGCCAGCAGTAAATGGGGGGACAGGGGGCAATTAGGCGAGCAGTACTTC.

The rearrangement links TRBV10-3 to TRBJ1-2, with D maybe TRBD1 (5 bases). The CDR3 spans 11 residues. In germline, CDR1 is ENHRY, CDR2 SYGVKD. Trimming pared 3 bases from V and 8 bases from J, leaving 7 bases between. CDR3 sequence reads: CAISDKGGYTF. For the CDR3, the DNA is TGTGCCATCAGTGATAAGGGGGGCTACACCTTC.

This chain joins TRBV2 and TRBJ2-1; D may be TRBD2 (5 bases). The V and J ends lost 7 bases and 5 bases respectively, with 18 bases between them. This CDR3 comprises 15 residues. Germline CDR1 reads SNHLY; CDR2 reads FYNNEI. In DNA, the CDR3 is TGTGCCAGCACCTTCGGGGTTATGTGGGACAATGAGCAGTTCTTC. Residues: CASTFGVMWDNEQFF.